This T cell receptor beta chain appears in the sequencing data of a study of cytomegalovirus exposure and HLA in healthy donors. Study details: In a later analysis, the roughly 120 validation repertoires were reported to have used the same platform as the 600 to 700 first-cohort repertoires.

Data came from immunoSEQ multiplex PCR; TCRdb stores just in-frame clones and leaves some out. The profile shows fewer than 90,000 clones, around 94% of them singletons. Study results and caveats: First-cohort TCR clusters tended to co-occur in the roughly 120 validation repertoires, a later analysis found. Published work reported that the classifier diagnosed cytomegalovirus status with high specificity and sensitivity. It was approximately 150 TCR beta chains that were listed as cytomegalovirus-associated.

Of note for this clone: Antigen specificity is unknown.

J lost 0 bases, V lost 4 bases, and 0 bases had no gene match. The CDR3 runs to 13 residues. Germline V gene lookup returns CDR1 MNHEY and CDR2 SVGAGI. The sequenced material came from PBMCs. The receptor was isolated from a woman under 30 in good health and CMV-seronegative. This chain connects TRBV6-5 to TRBJ2-7, with 7 bases fitting TRBD2. The CDR3 is CASSWTSSYEQYF. The CDR3 bases are TGTGCCAGCAGTTGGACTAGCTCCTACGAGCAGTACTTC.